The 20 T cell receptor beta chains reported below all come from one sample, sequenced in a study of cytomegalovirus exposure and HLA in healthy donors. PCR primers comprised 60 Vbeta and 13 Jbeta primers. Here immunoSEQ multiplex PCR was the method, and the copy in TCRdb shows in-frame clones only, minus some. This sample has approximately 140,000 clones, with 79% found just once. Sequencing was carried out using PBMCs. The receptors shown here come from a man in his fifties or sixties in good health and CMV-seropositive.

The chain uses TRBV5-5 and TRBJ2-1, with TRBD2 as a possible D gene (5 bases). Per the germline V gene, CDR1 is SGHKS and CDR2 is YYEKEE (reference sequence). The CDR3 sequence is 15 residues long. V was trimmed by 4 bases and J by 8 bases, leaving 19 bases between them. The CDR3 sequence is CASSPQRVEEDEQFF. For the CDR3, the DNA is TGTGCCAGCAGCCCCCAACGCGTCGAGGAGGATGAGCAGTTCTTC.

This clone was observed a few times. The genes are TRBV27 and TRBJ1-1, with 8 bases that match TRBD1. J was trimmed by 0 bases and V by 6 bases; bases with no gene match: 6. In germline, CDR1 is MNHEY, CDR2 SMNVEV (reference sequence). The CDR3 totals 15 residues. CDR3 amino acids: CASRMDRAMNTEAFF. CDR3 sequence (DNA): TGTGCCAGCAGGATGGACAGGGCGATGAACACTGAAGCTTTCTTT.

In the case of this clone: At one of its ends the junction is not consistent with the germline gene, which may arise from a read error. This sequence joins TRBV7-9 and TRBJ2-7, with a possible D match to TRBD1 (6 bases). CDR3 length: 13 amino acids. Germline-derived CDR1 and CDR2 are SEHNR and FQNEAQ (reference sequence). The CDR3 loop is CSSSLGQGLGQYF. The CDR3 region has the DNA TGTTCCAGCAGCTTAGGGCAGGGGTTGGGGCAGTACTTC.

The CDR3 loop reads CASSPPGQGITGELFF. The CDR3 DNA reads TGTGCCAGCTCACCGCCGGGACAGGGAATCACCGGGGAGCTGTTTTTT. This chain uses TRBV18 with TRBJ2-2; 9 bases line up with TRBD1. Trimming removed 3 bases from V and 4 bases from J; junction bases left unmatched: 6. Germline lookup yields CDR1 KGHSH and CDR2 LQKENI. This CDR3 has 16 amino acids. The complete variable domain, with remaining parts taken from reference TRBV18 and TRBJ2-2, reads NAGVMQNPRHLVRRRGQEARLRCSPMKGHSHVYWYRQLPEEGLKFMVYLQKENIIDESGMPKERFSAEFPKEGPSILRIQQVVRGDSAAYFCASSPPGQGITGELFFGEGSRLTVL.

This clone has more than one count but fewer than ten. The V gene is TRBV5-6, the J gene TRBJ2-7, with a weak D call TRBD2 (6 bases). CDR3 size: 15 residues. V dropped 4 bases and J dropped 4 bases, with 18 bases sitting between them. The V gene's germline CDR1 is SGHDT and CDR2 YYEEEE. CDR3 region: CASSISGTPFYEQYF. The CDR3, as DNA: TGTGCCAGCAGCATTAGCGGAACGCCTTTTTACGAGCAGTACTTC.

The rearrangement uses TRBV28 and TRBJ2-7, with 7 bases aligning to TRBD2. The J segment lost 2 bases and the V segment lost 8 bases, leaving 6 bases of the junction unmatched. Germline V gene lookup returns CDR1 MDHEN and CDR2 SYDVKM. The length of the CDR3 is 13 residues. CDR3 coding DNA: TGTGCCAGCCGACGACTAGCTCCCTACGAGCAGTACTTC. This codes for CASRRLAPYEQYF.

This clone was detected a few times. This chain links TRBV5-8 with TRBJ2-5; 11 positions match TRBD1. The CDR3 covers 16 residues. Germline loops: CDR1 SGHTS, CDR2 YDEGEE. The V gene end was trimmed by 0 bases and the J gene end by 5 bases; junction bases not matched to a gene: 6. The CDR3 DNA is TGTGCCAGCAGCTTGGGGGTCGGACAGGGGGCGGAGACCCAGTACTTC. The encoded protein is CASSLGVGQGAETQYF.

The chain couples TRBV28 to TRBJ1-4, with D possibly TRBD1 on 6 matching bases. The CDR3 spans 15 residues. V lost 8 bases and J 4 bases, leaving 17 bases between the germline ends. Per germline, CDR1 MDHEN and CDR2 SYDVKM. The CDR3 region has the DNA TGTGCCAGCTATACCCAAGGGACAAATAATGAAAAACTGTTTTTT. Amino acid sequence: CASYTQGTNNEKLFF.

The genes are TRBV7-2 and TRBJ2-6; D gene uncertain. This CDR3 is 11 amino acids long. CDR1 and CDR2 from the germline V gene are SGHTA and FQGNSA. V was shortened by 5 bases and J by 12 bases, with 8 bases between the two germline ends. CDR3 bases: TGTGCCAGCAGCGAGAAATTCGTCCTGACTTTC. Its protein is CASSEKFVLTF.

This rearrangement joins TRBV6-5 to TRBJ1-6; 10 nucleotides match TRBD1. Germline values: CDR1 MNHEY, CDR2 SVGAGI. The CDR3 is made up of 14 amino acids. With V trimmed by 6 bases and J by 6 bases, 2 bases remained unmatched. The chain's CDR3 is CASSRTGGNSPLHF. The CDR3 nucleotides are TGTGCCAGCAGCCGGACAGGGGGTAATTCACCCCTCCACTTT.

As DNA, the CDR3 is TGTGCCAGCAGTGAAAGAGGTCCGGGGGTTCAGCCCCAGCATTTT. The encoded protein is CASSERGPGVQPQHF. This chain uses TRBV6-1 with TRBJ1-5; maybe TRBD1 (5 bases). CDR1 and CDR2 from the germline V gene are MNHNS and SASEGT. Trimming left V 2 bases short and J 6 bases short, with 14 bases between. The CDR3 has 15 amino acids.

J is TRBJ1-2 and V is TRBV28; 7 bases are shared with TRBD1. CDR1 is MDHEN and CDR2 is SYDVKM in the germline V gene. The V gene end was trimmed by 6 bases and the J gene end by 4 bases; junction bases not matched to a gene: 5. The CDR3 is 13 residues long. DNA of the CDR3: TGTGCCAGCAGCCGAGGGGGCTCCTATGGCTACACCTTC. Residues: CASSRGGSYGYTF.

The rearrangement uses TRBV27 and TRBJ2-2; 13 positions agree with TRBD2. CDR3 length equals 18 residues. J was trimmed by 0 bases and V by 3 bases; bases with no gene match: 4. The germline gives CDR1 MNHEY, CDR2 SMNVEV (reference sequence). The CDR3 DNA sequence: TGTGCCAGCAGTTTCCGGACTAGCGGGAGCGCGAACACCGGGGAGCTGTTTTTT. Its translation is CASSFRTSGSANTGELFF.

The chain combines TRBV11-1 with TRBJ2-5; perhaps TRBD1 as D (5 bases). The V end was cut by 5 bases, the J end by 2 bases, with 6 bases between. Germline V gene sequence: CDR1 SGHAT, CDR2 FQDESV (reference sequence). The CDR3 consists of 12 residues. The CDR3 coding sequence is TGTGCCAGCAGCGGGGCGCAAGAGACCCAGTACTTC. Translated, it gives CASSGAQETQYF.

Points on this clone: Other nucleotide sequences in the sample specify the same CDR3. The chain links TRBV5-1 to TRBJ2-1, with 12 bases fitting TRBD2. CDR1 and CDR2 (germline): SGHRS, YFSETQ. This CDR3 contains 15 residues. V was pared by 3 bases and J by 4 bases, with 2 bases of the junction left unmatched. CDR3 region: CASSSGTSGYNEQFF. DNA of the CDR3: TGCGCCAGCAGCTCCGGGACTAGCGGGTACAATGAGCAGTTCTTC.

V and J are TRBV11-2 and TRBJ2-7; TRBD2 aligns across 12 bases. This CDR3 contains 18 residues. Germline CDR1 is SGHAT and CDR2 is FQNNGV. V lost 4 bases, J lost 6 bases, and 16 bases stayed unmatched. The CDR3 DNA is TGTGCCAGCAGCTCCCGGACTAGCGGGATCGACTATTCGAGCGAGCAGTACTTC. It yields the protein CASSSRTSGIDYSSEQYF.

The chain couples TRBV5-1 to TRBJ2-1, with 7 positions matching TRBD2. The ends lost 3 bases at V and 4 bases at J; junction bases unmatched: 10. CDR1 and CDR2 (germline): SGHRS, YFSETQ. The CDR3 length is 16 residues. CDR3 in DNA: TGCGCCAGCAGCTCAGGCGGCCTAGCGGTTTACAATGAGCAGTTCTTC. This gives the protein CASSSGGLAVYNEQFF.

The chain carries TRBV4-1 and TRBJ2-3, with TRBD2 matching over 11 bases. The germline V gene has CDR1 MGHRA and CDR2 YSYEKL. The J segment lost 0 bases and the V segment lost 1 base, leaving 12 bases of the junction unmatched. The CDR3 is 20 residues long. The CDR3 DNA sequence: TGCGCCAGCAGCCAAGGGGGGGTACTAGCGGGAGTGGTTAGCACAGATACGCAGTATTTT. Amino acid sequence: CASSQGGVLAGVVSTDTQYF.

Only one count was recorded for this clone. V is TRBV5-1 and J is TRBJ2-5, with 10 bases fitting TRBD2. V was clipped by 4 bases and J by 3 bases; unmatched bases: 3. The CDR3 contains 14 residues. Germline assignment: CDR1 SGHRS and CDR2 YFSETQ. CDR3 sequence: CASSRTSGEETQYF. The CDR3, as DNA: TGCGCCAGCAGCCGGACTAGCGGAGAAGAGACCCAGTACTTC.

This clone was observed a few times. CDR3 DNA sequence: TGCGCCAGCAGCCGCGACAGGGGGCGCGAGCAGTACTTC. Its protein is CASSRDRGREQYF. The chain couples TRBV4-1 to TRBJ2-7, with TRBD1 identical over 10 bases. The CDR3 covers 13 residues. Looked up from germline, CDR1 is MGHRA and CDR2 is YSYEKL. V shed 4 bases, J shed 6 bases, and the junction held 3 bases outside the gene matches.